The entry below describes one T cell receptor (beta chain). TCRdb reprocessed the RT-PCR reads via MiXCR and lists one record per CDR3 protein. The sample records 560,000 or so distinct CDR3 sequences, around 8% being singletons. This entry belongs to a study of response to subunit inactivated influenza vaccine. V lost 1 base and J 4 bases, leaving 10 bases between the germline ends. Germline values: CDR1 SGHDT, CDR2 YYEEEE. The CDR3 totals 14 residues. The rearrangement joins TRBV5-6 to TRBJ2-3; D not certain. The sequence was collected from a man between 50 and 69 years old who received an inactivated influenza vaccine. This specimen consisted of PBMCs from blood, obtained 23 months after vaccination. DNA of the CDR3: TGTGCCAGCAGCTTGATCAGCGTCGCAGATACGCAGTATTTT. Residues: CASSLISVADTQYF.